The 10 T cell receptor beta chains below all came from one sample that was sequenced in a study of early stage breast cancer tumors. Data came from immunoSEQ multiplex PCR; TCRdb stores just in-frame clones and leaves some out. The table shows approximately 7,000 clones, with around three fifths occurring only once. The sample was normal breast tissue next to the tumor. The receptors stem from a person aged 45-60 years with breast cancer.

The rearrangement links TRBV5-4 to TRBJ1-6; D may be TRBD1 (6 bases). Germline V gene data show CDR1 as SGHNT and CDR2 as YYREEE (reference sequence). Between the trimmed V and J ends, which lost 4 bases and 6 bases, there was a span of 14 bases. The CDR3 extends over 15 amino acids. The CDR3 DNA sequence: TGTGCCAGCAGCCTCGACAGGCGAACTAATTCACCCCTCCACTTT. Encoded protein: CASSLDRRTNSPLHF.

This clone was counted only a few times. The chain uses TRBV6-1 and TRBJ2-1, with TRBD2 matching over 7 bases. CDR3 length equals 18 residues. Germline V CDR1 and CDR2: MNHNS, SASEGT. The V gene end was trimmed by 1 base and the J gene end by 3 bases; junction bases not matched to a gene: 12. The CDR3, as DNA: TGTGCCAGCAGTGAAGATCACTGGGGAGGGTCCCTCTACAATGAGCAGTTCTTC. Residues: CASSEDHWGGSLYNEQFF.

The V gene is TRBV7-6, the J gene TRBJ2-1; 9 bases agree with TRBD2. The germline CDR1 and CDR2 sequences are SGHVS and FNYEAQ. V lost 5 bases and J lost 4; bases outside the gene matches: 9. The CDR3 sequence is 16 residues long. Here the CDR3 reads CASSLLSSGGYNEQFF. CDR3 nucleotide sequence: TGTGCCAGCAGCCTTCTAAGTAGCGGGGGATACAATGAGCAGTTCTTC.

V gene TRBV30 combines with J gene TRBJ2-2, with TRBD2 matching 8 bases. With 0 bases clipped from V and 4 bases from J, the junction kept 4 bases outside the gene matches. The CDR3 runs to 15 residues. CDR1 and CDR2 (germline): GTSNPN, SVGIG (reference sequence). The CDR3 sequence: CAWSVSSGFTGELFF. In nucleotides, the CDR3 is TGTGCCTGGAGTGTTTCTAGCGGGTTCACCGGGGAGCTGTTTTTT.

This clone was counted only a few times. The rearrangement links TRBV7-3 to TRBJ1-3; D is unclear. Trimming took off 5 bases at V and 9 bases at J, with 14 bases between the two ends. CDR3 length: 13 residues. Germline V gives CDR1 SGHTA, CDR2 FQGTGA. DNA for the CDR3: TGTGCCAGCAGCCCGGGCCCACGGAGCACCATATATTTT. As protein: CASSPGPRSTIYF.

The chain joins TRBV19 to TRBJ2-2, with a possible D match to TRBD1 (5 bases). In germline, CDR1 is LNHDA, CDR2 SQIVND (reference sequence). This CDR3 is 15 amino acids long. Trimming removed 1 base from V and 1 base from J, with 7 bases in between. DNA for the CDR3: TGTGCCAGTAGTATAGGAACAGGGAACACCGGGGAGCTGTTTTTT. This gives the protein CASSIGTGNTGELFF.

This clone was observed a few times. The chain combines TRBV5-1 with TRBJ1-2, with TRBD1 as a possible D gene (5 bases). The CDR3 totals 15 residues. From germline, CDR1 is SGHRS and CDR2 YFSETQ. V lost 5 bases and J lost 5, with 19 bases in between. The CDR3: CASRTRALGEYGYTF. CDR3 nucleotides: TGCGCCAGCAGGACTCGGGCCCTGGGGGAGTATGGCTACACCTTC.

Only a few counts were recorded for this clone. The rearrangement joins TRBV7-2 to TRBJ2-7; D might be TRBD2 (5 bases). Germline lookup yields CDR1 SGHTA and CDR2 FQGNSA. V shed 1 base and J shed 5 bases, with 9 bases lying between them. CDR3 length: 13 amino acids. The CDR3 region has the DNA TGTGCCAGCAGCTTAGTCCGGGGAGACGAGCAGTACTTC. Translation: CASSLVRGDEQYF.

The genes are TRBV5-1 and TRBJ2-7; no reliable D call. CDR1 SGHRS and CDR2 YFSETQ come from the germline V gene. Trimming left V 1 base short and J 6 bases short, with 14 bases between. The CDR3 has 14 amino acids. The CDR3 is CASSLTAPSLEQYF. The CDR3 coding sequence is TGCGCCAGCAGCTTGACTGCCCCCTCCCTCGAGCAGTACTTC.

This clone was counted a few times. The rearrangement uses TRBV29-1 and TRBJ2-1, with D perhaps TRBD1 (6 bases). The CDR3 loop spans 19 amino acids. The germline V gene encodes CDR1 SQVTM and CDR2 ANQGSEA. Trimming removed 0 bases from V and 5 bases from J, with 26 bases in between. CDR3 loop: CSVEDYRVGRQKEDNEQFF. DNA for the CDR3: TGCAGCGTTGAAGATTACAGGGTAGGACGACAGAAGGAGGACAATGAGCAGTTCTTC.